This passage covers 5 T cell receptor beta chains from one sample sequenced in a study of cytomegalovirus exposure and HLA in healthy donors. The PCR was carried out with 60 Vbeta primers and 13 Jbeta primers. Only in-frame clones appear in the TCRdb table, and some are missing; sequencing was by immunoSEQ multiplex PCR. Among 200,000 to 250,000 clones listed, roughly 82% were seen once. The material sequenced was PBMCs. The receptor source for this set is a woman between 40 and 55 years old in good health and CMV-seropositive.

This chain joins TRBV19 and TRBJ1-1; D remains unclear. Per germline, CDR1 LNHDA and CDR2 SQIVND (reference sequence). V was pared by 6 bases and J by 2 bases, with 13 bases between. CDR3 length: 14 amino acids. CDR3: CASSPVAGNTEAFF. The CDR3 DNA follows: TGTGCCAGTAGCCCGGTCGCGGGCAACACTGAAGCTTTCTTT.

The V and J genes are TRBV30 and TRBJ2-7; 11 positions agree with TRBD1. V was pared by 5 bases and J by 4 bases, with 1 base of the junction left unmatched. CDR3 length equals 12 residues. Germline values: CDR1 GTSNPN, CDR2 SVGIG (reference sequence). CDR3 bases: TGTGCCTGGGGGACAGGGGGTTACGAGCAGTACTTC. Translation: CAWGTGGYEQYF.

The chain joins TRBV27 to TRBJ2-1; 13 bases are a match to TRBD2. The germline gives CDR1 MNHEY, CDR2 SMNVEV (reference sequence). Losses at the gene ends were 2 bases for V and 15 bases for J; bases not matched to a gene: 7. This CDR3 contains 14 residues. The CDR3 region has the DNA TGTGCCAGCAGTTTAGAACTAGCGGGGGGGCTGCTGTTCTTC. Protein product: CASSLELAGGLLFF.

This clone was seen once. V is TRBV9 and J is TRBJ2-2; TRBD1 is a possible D gene (6 bases). The V end lost 3 bases, the J end lost 4 bases, and 19 bases lay between the germline ends. Germline CDR1 and CDR2: SGDLS and YYNGEE. The CDR3 totals 17 residues. The CDR3 is CASSAGQQKRITGELFF. For the CDR3, the DNA is TGTGCCAGCAGCGCCGGACAGCAAAAAAGGATCACCGGGGAGCTGTTTTTT.

The chain joins TRBV7-2 to TRBJ2-5, with 7 bases matching TRBD1. The CDR3 is 14 amino acids. The V segment lost 1 base and the J segment 2 bases; nucleotides outside the gene matches: 1. The germline V gene encodes CDR1 SGHTA and CDR2 FQGNSA. This CDR3 is CASSLEQGQETQYF. For the CDR3, the DNA is TGTGCCAGCAGCTTAGAACAGGGGCAAGAGACCCAGTACTTC.